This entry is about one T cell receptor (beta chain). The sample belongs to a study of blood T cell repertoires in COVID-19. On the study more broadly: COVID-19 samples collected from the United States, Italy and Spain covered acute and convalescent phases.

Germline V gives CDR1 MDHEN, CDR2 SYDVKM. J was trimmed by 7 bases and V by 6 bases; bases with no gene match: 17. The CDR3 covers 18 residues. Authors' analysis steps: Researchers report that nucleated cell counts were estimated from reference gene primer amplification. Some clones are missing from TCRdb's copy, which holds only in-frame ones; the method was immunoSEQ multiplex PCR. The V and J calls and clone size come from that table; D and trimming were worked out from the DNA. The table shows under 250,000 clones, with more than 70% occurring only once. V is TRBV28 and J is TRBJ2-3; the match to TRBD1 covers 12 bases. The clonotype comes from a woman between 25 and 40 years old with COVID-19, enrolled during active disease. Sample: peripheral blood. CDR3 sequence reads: CASRPPLGTGGGRYTQYF. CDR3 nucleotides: TGTGCCAGCAGACCACCCCTTGGGACAGGGGGCGGTCGGTATACGCAGTATTTT.